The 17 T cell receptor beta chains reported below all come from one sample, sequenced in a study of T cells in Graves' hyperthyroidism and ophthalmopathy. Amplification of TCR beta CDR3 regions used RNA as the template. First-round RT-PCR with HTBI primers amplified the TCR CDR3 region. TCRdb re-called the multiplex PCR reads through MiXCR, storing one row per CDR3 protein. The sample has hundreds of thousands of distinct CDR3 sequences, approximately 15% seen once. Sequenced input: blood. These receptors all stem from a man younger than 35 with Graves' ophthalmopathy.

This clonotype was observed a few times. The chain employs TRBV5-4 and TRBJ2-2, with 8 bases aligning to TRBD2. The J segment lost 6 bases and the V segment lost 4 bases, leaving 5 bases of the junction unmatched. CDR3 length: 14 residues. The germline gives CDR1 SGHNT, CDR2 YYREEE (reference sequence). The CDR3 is CASSQREYSGELFF. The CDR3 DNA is TGTGCCAGCAGCCAGCGGGAGTACTCCGGGGAGCTGTTTTTT.

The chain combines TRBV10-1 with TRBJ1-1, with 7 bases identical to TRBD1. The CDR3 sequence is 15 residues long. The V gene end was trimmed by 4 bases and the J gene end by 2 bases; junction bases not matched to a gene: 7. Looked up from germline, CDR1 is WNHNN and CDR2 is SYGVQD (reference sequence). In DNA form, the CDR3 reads TGCGCCAGCAGTGCAGTGGGACAGCAAAACACTGAAGCTTTCTTT. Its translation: CASSAVGQQNTEAFF.

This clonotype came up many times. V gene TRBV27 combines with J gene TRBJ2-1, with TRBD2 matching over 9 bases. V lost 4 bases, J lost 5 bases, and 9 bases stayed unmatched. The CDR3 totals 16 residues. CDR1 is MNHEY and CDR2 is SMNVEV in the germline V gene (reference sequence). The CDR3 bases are TGTGCCAGCAGTTCCATAGCGGGAGAGCGCAACAATGAGCAGTTCTTC. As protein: CASSSIAGERNNEQFF.

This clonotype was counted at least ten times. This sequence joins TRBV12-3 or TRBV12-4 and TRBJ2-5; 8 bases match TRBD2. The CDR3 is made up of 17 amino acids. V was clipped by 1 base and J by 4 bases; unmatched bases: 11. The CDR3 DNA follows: TGTGCCAGCAGTTTAGACCTTAGCGGGATGGCTCGAGAGACCCAGTACTTC. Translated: CASSLDLSGMARETQYF.

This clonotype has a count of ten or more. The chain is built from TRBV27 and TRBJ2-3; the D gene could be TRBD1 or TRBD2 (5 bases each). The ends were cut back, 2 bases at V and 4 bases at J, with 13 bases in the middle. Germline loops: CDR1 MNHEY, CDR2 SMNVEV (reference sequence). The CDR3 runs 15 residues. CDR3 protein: CASSLPGLTPDTQYF. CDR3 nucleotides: TGTGCCAGCAGTTTACCGGGGCTTACCCCAGATACGCAGTATTTT.

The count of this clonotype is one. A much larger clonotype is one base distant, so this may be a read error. The CDR3 protein is CASSQDAASGLYGQYF. CDR3 coding DNA: TGTGCCAGCAGCCAAGATGCGGCTAGCGGGTTGTACGGGCAGTACTTC. The chain carries TRBV5-5 and TRBJ2-7, with 8 positions matching TRBD2. CDR3 length: 16 amino acids. Per germline, CDR1 SGHKS and CDR2 YYEKEE (reference sequence).

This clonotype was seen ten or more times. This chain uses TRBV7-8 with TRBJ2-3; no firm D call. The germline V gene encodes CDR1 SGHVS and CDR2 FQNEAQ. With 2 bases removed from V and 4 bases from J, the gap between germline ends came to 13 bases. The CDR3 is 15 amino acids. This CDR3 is CASSLYGEAPDTQYF. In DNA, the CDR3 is TGTGCCAGCAGCTTATATGGGGAAGCCCCAGATACGCAGTATTTT.

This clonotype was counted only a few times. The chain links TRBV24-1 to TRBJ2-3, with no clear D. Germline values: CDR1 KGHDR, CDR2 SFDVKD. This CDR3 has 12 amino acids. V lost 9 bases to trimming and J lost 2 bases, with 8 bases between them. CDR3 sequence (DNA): TGTGCCACCGCGTCGGACACAGATACGCAGTATTTT. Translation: CATASDTDTQYF.

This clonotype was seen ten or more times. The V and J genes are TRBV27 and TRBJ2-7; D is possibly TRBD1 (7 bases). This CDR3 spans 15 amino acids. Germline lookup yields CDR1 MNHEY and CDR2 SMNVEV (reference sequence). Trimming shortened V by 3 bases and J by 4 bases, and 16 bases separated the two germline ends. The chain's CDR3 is CASSFGGTETYEQYF. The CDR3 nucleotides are TGTGCCAGCAGTTTTGGGGGGACAGAGACTTACGAGCAGTACTTC.

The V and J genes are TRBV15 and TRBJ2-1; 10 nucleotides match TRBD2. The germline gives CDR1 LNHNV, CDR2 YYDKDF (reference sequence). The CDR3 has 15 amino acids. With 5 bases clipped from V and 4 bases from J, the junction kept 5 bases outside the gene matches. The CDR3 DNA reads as TGTGCCACCAGCTCGGGACTAGCGTATTACAATGAGCAGTTCTTC. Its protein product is CATSSGLAYYNEQFF. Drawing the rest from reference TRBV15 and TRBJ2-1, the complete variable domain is DAMVIQNPRYQVTQFGKPVTLSCSQTLNHNVMYWYQQKSSQAPKLLFHYYDKDFNNEADTPDNFQSRRPNTSFCFLDIRSPGLGDTAMYLCATSSGLAYYNEQFFGPGTRLTVL.

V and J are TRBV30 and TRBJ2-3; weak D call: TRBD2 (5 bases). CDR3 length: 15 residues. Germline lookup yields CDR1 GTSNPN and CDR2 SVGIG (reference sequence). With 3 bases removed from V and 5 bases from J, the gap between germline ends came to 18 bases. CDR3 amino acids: CAWSGWSGNLDTQYF. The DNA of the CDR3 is TGTGCCTGGAGCGGTTGGTCGGGAAATTTAGATACGCAGTATTTT.

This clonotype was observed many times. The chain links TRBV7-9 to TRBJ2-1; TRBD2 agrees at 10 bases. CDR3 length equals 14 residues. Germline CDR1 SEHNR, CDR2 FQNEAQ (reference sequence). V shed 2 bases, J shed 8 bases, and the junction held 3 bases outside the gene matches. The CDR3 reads CASSLSGGADEQFF. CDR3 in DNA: TGTGCCAGCAGCTTAAGCGGGGGGGCGGATGAGCAGTTCTTC.

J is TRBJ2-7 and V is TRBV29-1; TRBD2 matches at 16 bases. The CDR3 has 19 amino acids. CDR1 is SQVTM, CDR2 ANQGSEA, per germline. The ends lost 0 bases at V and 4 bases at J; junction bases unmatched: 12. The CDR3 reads CSVEEPGLAGGPLGYEQYF. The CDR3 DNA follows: TGCAGCGTTGAAGAGCCGGGACTAGCGGGAGGGCCTTTGGGATACGAGCAGTACTTC.

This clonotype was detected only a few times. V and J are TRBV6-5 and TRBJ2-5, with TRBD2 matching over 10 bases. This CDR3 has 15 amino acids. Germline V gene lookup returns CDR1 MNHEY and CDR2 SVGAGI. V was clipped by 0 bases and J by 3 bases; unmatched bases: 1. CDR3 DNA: TGTGCCAGCAGTTACTCGGGACTAGCGAAAGAGACCCAGTACTTC. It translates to CASSYSGLAKETQYF.

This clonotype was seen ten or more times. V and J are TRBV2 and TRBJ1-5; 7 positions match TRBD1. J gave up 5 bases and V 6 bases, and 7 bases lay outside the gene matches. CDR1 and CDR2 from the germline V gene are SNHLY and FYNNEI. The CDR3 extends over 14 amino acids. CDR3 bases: TGTGCCAGCAGGGAGAACAGGGGAGATCAGCCCCAGCATTTT. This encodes CASRENRGDQPQHF.

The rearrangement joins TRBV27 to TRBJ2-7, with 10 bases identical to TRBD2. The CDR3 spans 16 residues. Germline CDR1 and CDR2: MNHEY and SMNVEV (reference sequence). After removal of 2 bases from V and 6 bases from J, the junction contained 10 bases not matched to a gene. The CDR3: CASSLQRGGPLGEQYF. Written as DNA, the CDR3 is TGTGCCAGCAGTTTACAGCGGGGGGGACCCCTTGGCGAGCAGTACTTC.

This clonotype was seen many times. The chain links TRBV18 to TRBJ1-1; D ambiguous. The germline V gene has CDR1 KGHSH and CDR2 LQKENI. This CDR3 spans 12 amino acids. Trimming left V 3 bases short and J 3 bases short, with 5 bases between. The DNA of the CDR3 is TGTGCCAGCTCACCCCCCGACACTGAAGCTTTCTTT. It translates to CASSPPDTEAFF.